The clone carrying this T cell receptor beta chain occurred many times. What it recognizes is unknown. The data were obtained in a study of T cells in Graves' hyperthyroidism and ophthalmopathy. The wider study: Pretreatment peripheral blood was obtained at initial diagnosis. Study observations and caveats: With a median lead of roughly 6.2 months before onset, the model predicted ophthalmopathy.

Amplification of TCR beta CDR3 regions was performed using RNA transcripts as template. The HTBI primer set was used in a first-round RT-PCR of the TCR CDR3. A single record per CDR3 protein comes from TCRdb applying MiXCR to the multiplex PCR reads. This sample has about 710,000 distinct CDR3 sequences, with around 17% found just once. The CDR3 extends over 15 amino acids. V lost 5 bases and J lost 4; bases outside the gene matches: 8. Uncontrolled infection, other autoimmune disease, pregnancy or lactation barred patients from enrollment. The chain recombines TRBV12-3 or TRBV12-4 with TRBJ2-1; 7 bases align to TRBD1. Sequences were obtained from blood. This clonotype was sampled from a man between 18 and 29 years old with Graves' hyperthyroidism. DNA of the CDR3: TGTGCCAGCAGTGCCCCGGGACAGAGTTACAATGAGCAGTTCTTC. It yields the protein CASSAPGQSYNEQFF.